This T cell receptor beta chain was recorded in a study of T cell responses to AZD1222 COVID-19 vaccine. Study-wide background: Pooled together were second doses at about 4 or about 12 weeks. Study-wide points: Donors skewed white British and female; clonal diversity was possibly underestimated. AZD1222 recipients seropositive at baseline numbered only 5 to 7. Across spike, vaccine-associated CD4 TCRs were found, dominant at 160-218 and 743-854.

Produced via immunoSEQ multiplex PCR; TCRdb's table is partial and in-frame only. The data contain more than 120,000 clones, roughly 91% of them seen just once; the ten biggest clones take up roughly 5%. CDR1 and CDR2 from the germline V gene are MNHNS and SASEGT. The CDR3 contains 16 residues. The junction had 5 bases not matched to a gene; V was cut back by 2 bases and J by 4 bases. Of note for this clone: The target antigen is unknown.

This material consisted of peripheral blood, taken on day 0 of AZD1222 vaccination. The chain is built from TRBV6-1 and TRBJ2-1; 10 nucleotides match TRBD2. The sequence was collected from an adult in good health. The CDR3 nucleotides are TGTGCCAGCAGTGAAAGGAGCGGGAGGGCATACAATGAGCAGTTCTTC. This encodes CASSERSGRAYNEQFF.